This T cell receptor (beta chain) was found in a study of PD-1 blockade in mismatch repair-deficient tumors. Study at large: Patients had around 11 mismatch repair-deficient cancer types, all previously treated and progressing. Study results and limitations: After pembrolizumab, tumor-resident clones rose rapidly, then generally contracted before radiologic responses.

Every patient had mismatch repair deficiency by PCR or immunohistochemistry. TCRs were sequenced from a few patients responding to pembrolizumab. The V gene lost 2 bases and the J gene lost 4 bases, with 15 bases spanning the gap. CDR1 and CDR2 (germline): GTSNPN, SVGIG (reference sequence). There are 16 residues in the CDR3. Clones were sequenced by immunoSEQ multiplex PCR, and TCRdb holds only the in-frame ones, with some missing. The table has around 37,000 clones, 75% to 90% seen once. About this clone: Its antigen remains unidentified.

The sequenced sample was PBMCs, obtained roughly nine months after starting pembrolizumab. V usage is TRBV30 and J usage is TRBJ2-6, with D unclear. The sequence derives from an adult with mismatch repair-deficient cancer. CDR3 in amino acids: CAWSPLAFQGANVLTF. CDR3 in DNA: TGTGCCTGGAGTCCATTGGCCTTCCAGGGGGCCAACGTCCTGACTTTC.